This T cell receptor (beta chain) was observed in a study of T cell responses to AZD1222 COVID-19 vaccine. Study-wide context: Second doses were pooled across both intervals (about 4 or about 12 weeks).

With respect to this clone: Its matching antigen is unknown.

The table came from immunoSEQ multiplex PCR; TCRdb's copy has only in-frame clones and leaves some out. The data contain over 150,000 clones, over 85% of them singletons. General observations from the study: Clonal diversity was possibly underestimated; the donors were predominantly white British and more often female. Spike-specific TCR depth and breadth grew after two AZD1222 doses. Close to half of spike-specific TCRs reportedly recognize unmutated variant regions.

The receptor comes from an adult in good health. The specimen comprised peripheral blood, sampled on day 0 of AZD1222 vaccination.

As DNA, the CDR3 is TGTGCCAGCAGCATGACTGGAGGGACAGATACGCAGTATTTT. Encoded protein: CASSMTGGTDTQYF. This chain joins TRBV7-9 and TRBJ2-3, with D perhaps matching TRBD2 (6 bases). The CDR3 length is 14 residues. Germline V gives CDR1 SEHNR, CDR2 FQNEAQ (reference sequence). V was clipped by 5 bases and J by 3 bases, with 12 bases between them.